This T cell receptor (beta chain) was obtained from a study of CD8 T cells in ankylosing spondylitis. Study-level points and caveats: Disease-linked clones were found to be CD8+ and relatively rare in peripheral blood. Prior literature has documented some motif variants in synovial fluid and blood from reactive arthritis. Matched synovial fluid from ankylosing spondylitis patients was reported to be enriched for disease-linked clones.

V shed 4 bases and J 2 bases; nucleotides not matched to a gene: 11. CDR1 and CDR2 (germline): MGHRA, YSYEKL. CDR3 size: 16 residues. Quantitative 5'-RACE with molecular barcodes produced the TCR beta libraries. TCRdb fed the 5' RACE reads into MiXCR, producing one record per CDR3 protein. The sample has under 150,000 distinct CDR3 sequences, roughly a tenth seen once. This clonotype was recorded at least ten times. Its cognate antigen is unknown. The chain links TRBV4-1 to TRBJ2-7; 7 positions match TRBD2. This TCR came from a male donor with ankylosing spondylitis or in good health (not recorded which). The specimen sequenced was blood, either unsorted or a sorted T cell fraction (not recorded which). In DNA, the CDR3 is TGCGCCAGCAGCCCCTCCGGGGGGAAAGGAGCCTACGAGCAGTACTTC. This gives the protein CASSPSGGKGAYEQYF.